The 2 T cell receptor beta chains reported below all come from one sample, sequenced in a study of T cell responses to AZD1222 COVID-19 vaccine. Clones were read by immunoSEQ multiplex PCR, and TCRdb kept only the in-frame ones, dropping some. Found here are around 180,000 clones, about 86% of them singletons; the top ten hold approximately 0.5%. Sequenced material: peripheral blood, taken on day 0 of AZD1222 vaccination. The receptors were gathered from an adult in good health.

This sequence joins TRBV19 and TRBJ1-3, with D perhaps TRBD1 (5 bases). Germline CDR1 reads LNHDA; CDR2 reads SQIVND (reference sequence). The ends were cut back, 7 bases at V and 2 bases at J, with 15 bases in the middle. The CDR3 covers 15 residues. Written as DNA, the CDR3 is TGTGCCAGTACCCTGGGCAGGGCGCCTGGAAACACCATATATTTT. This translates into CASTLGRAPGNTIYF.

The genes are TRBV11-2 and TRBJ1-1, with D perhaps matching TRBD1 (5 bases). This CDR3 is built from 16 residues. Trimming stripped 1 base from V and 11 bases from J, with 23 bases between. Germline V gene data show CDR1 as SGHAT and CDR2 as FQNNGV. CDR3 amino acids: CASSLVSGGPILKAFF. CDR3 in DNA: TGTGCCAGCAGCTTAGTTAGTGGGGGACCGATACTGAAGGCTTTCTTT.